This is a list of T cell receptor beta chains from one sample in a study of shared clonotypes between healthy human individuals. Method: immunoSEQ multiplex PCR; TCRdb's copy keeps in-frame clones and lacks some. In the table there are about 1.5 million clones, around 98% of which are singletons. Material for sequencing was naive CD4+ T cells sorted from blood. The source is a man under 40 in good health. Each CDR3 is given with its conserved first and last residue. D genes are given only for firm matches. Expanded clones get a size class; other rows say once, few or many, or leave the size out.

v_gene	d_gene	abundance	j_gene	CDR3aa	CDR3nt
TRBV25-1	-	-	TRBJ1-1	CASSPPGAGLVEAFF	TGTGCCAGCAGTCCCCCGGGCGCAGGCCTGGTTGAAGCTTTCTTT
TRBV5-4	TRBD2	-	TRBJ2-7	CASSLAGGSSYEQYF	TGTGCCAGCAGCTTAGCGGGAGGGAGCTCCTACGAGCAGTACTTC
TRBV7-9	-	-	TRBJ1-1	CASSAQTMNTEAFF	TGTGCCAGCAGCGCGCAGACCATGAACACTGAAGCTTTCTTT
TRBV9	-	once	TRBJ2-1	CASSPMGDQNEQFF	TGTGCCAGCAGCCCCATGGGGGACCAAAATGAGCAGTTCTTC
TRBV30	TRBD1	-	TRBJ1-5	CAWSKGAVVPQHF	TGTGCCTGGTCAAAGGGGGCGGTCGTACCCCAGCATTTT
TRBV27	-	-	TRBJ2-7	CASSLAWRYEQYF	TGTGCCAGCAGTTTGGCCTGGCGCTACGAGCAGTACTTC
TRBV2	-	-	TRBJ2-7	CASRYSSKGSYEQYF	TGTGCCAGCAGATATAGTTCCAAGGGGTCCTACGAGCAGTACTTC
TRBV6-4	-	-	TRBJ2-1	CASSDSWGRVNEQFF	TGTGCCAGCAGTGACTCGTGGGGGCGCGTAAATGAGCAGTTCTTC
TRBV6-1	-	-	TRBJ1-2	CASLSGEAGYYGYTF	TGTGCCAGCCTTTCAGGGGAGGCAGGGTACTATGGCTACACCTTC
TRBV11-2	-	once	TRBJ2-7	CASAYDARAPNYEQYF	TGTGCCAGCGCATACGACGCCAGGGCCCCAAACTACGAGCAGTACTTC
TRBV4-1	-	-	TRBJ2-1	CASSQDTGQGNNEQFF	TGCGCCAGCAGCCAAGATACAGGCCAGGGTAACAATGAGCAGTTCTTC
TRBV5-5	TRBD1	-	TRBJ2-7	CASSTGAGQGNYEQYF	TGTGCCAGCAGCACTGGAGCGGGACAGGGGAACTACGAGCAGTACTTC
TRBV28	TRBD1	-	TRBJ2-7	CASTTSGQYSYEQYF	TGTGCCAGCACCACCTCGGGACAGTACTCCTACGAGCAGTACTTC
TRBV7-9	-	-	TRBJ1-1	CASSLSQDTEAFF	TGTGCCAGCAGCTTAAGTCAGGACACTGAAGCTTTCTTT
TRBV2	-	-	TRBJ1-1	CASSQMNTEAFF	TGTGCCAGCAGCCAGATGAACACTGAAGCTTTCTTT
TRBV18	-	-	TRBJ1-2	CASSPVSGENSYGYTF	TGTGCCAGCTCACCAGTTTCTGGGGAGAACAGCTATGGCTACACCTTC
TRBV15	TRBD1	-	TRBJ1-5	CATSIGRNRGNQPQHF	TGTGCCACCAGCATAGGTCGTAACAGGGGTAATCAGCCCCAGCATTTT
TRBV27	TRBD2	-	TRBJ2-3	CASSFGTSGTDTQYF	TGTGCCAGCAGTTTTGGGACTAGCGGCACAGATACGCAGTATTTT
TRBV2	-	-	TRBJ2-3	CASSGLRQGDTQYF	TGTGCCAGCAGTGGATTGCGGCAGGGGGATACGCAGTATTTT
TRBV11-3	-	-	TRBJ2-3	CASSPGLSTDTQYF	TGTGCCAGCAGTCCTGGACTCAGTACAGATACGCAGTATTTT
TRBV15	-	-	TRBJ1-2	CATSRDPGVYGYTF	TGTGCCACCAGCAGAGATCCCGGGGTCTATGGCTACACCTTC
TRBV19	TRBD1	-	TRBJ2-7	CASSIGQGALTYEQYF	TGTGCCAGTAGTATCGGCCAGGGGGCCCTGACCTACGAGCAGTACTTC
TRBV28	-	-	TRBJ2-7	CASSSGTAGFEQYF	TGTGCCAGCAGTTCAGGGACAGCGGGGTTCGAGCAGTACTTC
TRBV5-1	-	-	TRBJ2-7	CASSLAAGIPYEQYF	TGCGCCAGCAGCTTGGCCGCAGGTATCCCCTACGAGCAGTACTTC
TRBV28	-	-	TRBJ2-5	CASSSYGETQYF	TGTGCCAGCAGCTCTTACGGTGAGACCCAGTACTTC
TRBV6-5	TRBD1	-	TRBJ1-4	CASRKQGSNEKLFF	TGTGCCAGCAGGAAACAGGGGAGTAATGAAAAACTGTTTTTT
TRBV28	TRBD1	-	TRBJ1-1	CASRSGTGRFTEAFF	TGTGCCAGCAGAAGTGGGACAGGGCGGTTTACTGAAGCTTTCTTT
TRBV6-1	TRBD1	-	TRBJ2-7	CASSKDRIYEQYF	TGTGCCAGCAGTAAGGACAGGATCTACGAGCAGTACTTC